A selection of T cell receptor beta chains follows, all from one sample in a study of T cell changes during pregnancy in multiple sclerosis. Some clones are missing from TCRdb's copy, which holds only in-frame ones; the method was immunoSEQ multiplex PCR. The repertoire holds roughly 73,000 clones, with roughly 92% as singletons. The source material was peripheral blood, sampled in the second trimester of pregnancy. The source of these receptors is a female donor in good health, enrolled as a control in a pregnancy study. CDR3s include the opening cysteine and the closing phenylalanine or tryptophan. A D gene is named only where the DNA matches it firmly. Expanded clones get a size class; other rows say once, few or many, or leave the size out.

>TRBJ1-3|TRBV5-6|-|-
TGTGCCAGCAGCTTGGCCTTCTCTGGAAACACCATATATTTT
CASSLAFSGNTIYF
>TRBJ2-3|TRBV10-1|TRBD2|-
TGCGCCAGCACCGGGGGGGTCACAGATACGCAGTATTTT
CASTGGVTDTQYF
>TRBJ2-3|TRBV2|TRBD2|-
TGTGCCAGCCTCGGGGGGGCTACAGATACGCAGTATTTT
CASLGGATDTQYF
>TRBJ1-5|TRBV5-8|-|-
TGTGCCAGCAGTGGACACCTCCTCAATCAGCCCCAGCATTTT
CASSGHLLNQPQHF
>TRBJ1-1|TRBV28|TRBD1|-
TGTGCCAGCAGTATCCGACAGGGGAGGAGGGGGGACACTGAAGCTTTCTTT
CASSIRQGRRGDTEAFF
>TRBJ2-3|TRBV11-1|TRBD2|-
TGTGCCAGCAGACGAGGACTAGCGGGGGGTTCCTATAGCACAGATACGCAGTATTTT
CASRRGLAGGSYSTDTQYF
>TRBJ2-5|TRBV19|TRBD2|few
TGTGCCAGTAGTATAGCTAGCGGGGGCGCAGAGACCCAGTACTTC
CASSIASGGAETQYF
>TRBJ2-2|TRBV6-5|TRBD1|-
TGTGCCAGCAGAAGGGGACAGGGCACCGGGGAGCTGTTTTTT
CASRRGQGTGELFF
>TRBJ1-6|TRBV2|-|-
TGTGCCAGCAGTGCACAGGTAGATAATTCACCCCTCCACTTT
CASSAQVDNSPLHF
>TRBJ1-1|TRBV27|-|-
TGTGCCAGCAGTTTTTACTCCGGGACAGAAGCTTTCTTT
CASSFYSGTEAFF
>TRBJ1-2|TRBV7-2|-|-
TGTGCCAGCAGCTTTTCGGGAGTCAACTATGGCTACACCTTC
CASSFSGVNYGYTF
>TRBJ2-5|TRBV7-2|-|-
TGTGCCAGCATGCCACCAGGGGTGAGAGAGACCCAGTACTTC
CASMPPGVRETQYF
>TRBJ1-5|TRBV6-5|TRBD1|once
TGTGCCAGCAGTCCCCGGGACAGGTTGGATCAGCCCCAGCATTTT
CASSPRDRLDQPQHF
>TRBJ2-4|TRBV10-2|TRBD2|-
TGCGCCAGCAGTCTCGGGGGGAAAAACATTCAGTACTTC
CASSLGGKNIQYF
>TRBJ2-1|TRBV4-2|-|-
TGTGCCAGCAGCCCCGGGGGGCCCAATGAGCAGTTCTTC
CASSPGGPNEQFF
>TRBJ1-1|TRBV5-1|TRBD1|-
TGCGCCAGCAGCTTGGAAAGGGGGCAGAACACTGAAGCTTTCTTT
CASSLERGQNTEAFF
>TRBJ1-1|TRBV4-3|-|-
TGCGCCAGCAGCCAAGGTGGGCGGGCTGAAGCTTTCTTT
CASSQGGRAEAFF
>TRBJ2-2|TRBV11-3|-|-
TGTGCCAGCAGTTCCGGGAGAACGAACACCGGGGAGCTGTTTTTT
CASSSGRTNTGELFF
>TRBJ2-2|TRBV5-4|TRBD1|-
TGTGCCAGCCGGCCCACCATTAACAGGGGAACCACCGGGGAGCTGTTTTTT
CASRPTINRGTTGELFF
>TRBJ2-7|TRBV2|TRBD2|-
TGTGCCAGCAGTTATACCGGGACTAGAAGCGCCGAGCAGTACTTC
CASSYTGTRSAEQYF
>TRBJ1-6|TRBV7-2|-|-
TGTGCCAGCAGCTTAGCTTTGCCAGGGGTGTCACCCCTCCACTTT
CASSLALPGVSPLHF
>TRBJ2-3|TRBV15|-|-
TGTGCCACCAGCAGAGATCTAGCACCGGGTCGAGCAGATACGCAGTATTTT
CATSRDLAPGRADTQYF
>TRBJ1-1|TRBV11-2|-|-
TGTGCCAGCAGCTTAAACAGGAACACTGAAGCTTTCTTT
CASSLNRNTEAFF
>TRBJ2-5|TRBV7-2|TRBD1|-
TGTGCCAGTAGGGACAGGGGGCGAGAGACCCAGTACTTC
CASRDRGRETQYF
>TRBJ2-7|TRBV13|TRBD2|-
TGTGCCAGCAGCCCCCGCTCTAGCGGGCGCTCCTACGAGCAGTACTTC
CASSPRSSGRSYEQYF
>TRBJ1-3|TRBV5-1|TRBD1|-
TGCGCCAGCAGCCGGGACAGGGGTGCAGGAAACACCATATATTTT
CASSRDRGAGNTIYF
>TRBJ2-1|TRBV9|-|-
TGTGCCAGCAGCCCCGACAACCCGTACAATGAGCAGTTCTTC
CASSPDNPYNEQFF
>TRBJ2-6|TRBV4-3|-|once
TGCGCCAGCAGCCAAGGTTACTCTGGGGCCAACGTCCTGACTTTC
CASSQGYSGANVLTF
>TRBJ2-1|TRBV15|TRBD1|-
TGTGCCACCAGCAGAGATGGGGCGACAGGGGATGAGCAGTTCTTC
CATSRDGATGDEQFF
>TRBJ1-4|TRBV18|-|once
TGTGCCAGCTCACCGGGAACAGGGAGTGCTAATGAAAAACTGTTTTTT
CASSPGTGSANEKLFF
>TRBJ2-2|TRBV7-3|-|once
TGTGCCAGCAGCCCCGTTAATAGCTACGCAACCGGGGAGCTGTTTTTT
CASSPVNSYATGELFF
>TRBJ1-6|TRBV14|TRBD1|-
TGTGCCAGCAGCCTTATTTCAGGGGGGAATTCACCCCTCCACTTT
CASSLISGGNSPLHF
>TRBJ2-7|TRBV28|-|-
TGTGCCAGCAATCGGGCGGGGAGCTACGAGCAGTACTTC
CASNRAGSYEQYF
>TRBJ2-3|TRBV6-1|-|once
TGTGCCAGCGTCACCTTCGCGGGGAGCACAGATACGCAGTATTTT
CASVTFAGSTDTQYF
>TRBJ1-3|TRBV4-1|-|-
TGCGCCAGCAGCCCATTCGAGTCTGGAAACACCATATATTTT
CASSPFESGNTIYF
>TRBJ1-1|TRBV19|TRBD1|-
TGTGCCAGTAGTAAAAGGGACAGCGCCGGGAACATCGAAGCTTTCTTT
CASSKRDSAGNIEAFF